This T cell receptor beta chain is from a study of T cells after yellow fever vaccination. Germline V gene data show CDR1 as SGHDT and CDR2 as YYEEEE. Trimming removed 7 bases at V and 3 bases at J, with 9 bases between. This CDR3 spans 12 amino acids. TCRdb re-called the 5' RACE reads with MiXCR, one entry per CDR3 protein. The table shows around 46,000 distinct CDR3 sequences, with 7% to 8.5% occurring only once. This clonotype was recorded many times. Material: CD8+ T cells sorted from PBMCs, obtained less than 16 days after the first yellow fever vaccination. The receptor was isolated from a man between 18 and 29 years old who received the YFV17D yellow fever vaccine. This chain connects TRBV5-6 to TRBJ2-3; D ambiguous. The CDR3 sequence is CASRVETDTQYF. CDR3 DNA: TGTGCCAGCCGGGTCGAGACAGATACGCAGTATTTT.